These 19 T cell receptor beta chains originate from one sample sequenced in a study of T cell repertoires in aging, cancer and after chemotherapy. The template was genomic DNA from peripheral blood, not RNA. Multiplex touch-down PCR with TRB-A/B primers amplified rearranged V-D-J TRB sequences. TCRdb redid the calling of the multiplex PCR reads with MiXCR, one entry per CDR3 protein. The table records hundreds of distinct CDR3 sequences, more than 50% of them present only once. Input material: blood. These receptors all stem from a human donor with a blood cancer.

Comments on this clonotype: This may stem from a read error, because a much larger clone lies one nucleotide away. The rearrangement joins TRBV4-1 to TRBJ2-1; 7 bases line up with TRBD1. Unmatched junction bases numbered 8, after V lost 1 base and J lost 5 bases. Germline CDR1 and CDR2: MGHRA and YSYEKL. There are 16 residues in the CDR3. The CDR3 region has the DNA TGCGCCAGCAGCCAAGTACCCGTGACAGGGAACAATGAGCAGTTCTTC. The encoded protein is CASSQVPVTGNNEQFF.

The chain uses TRBV25-1 and TRBJ1-2; D uncertain. This CDR3 is 12 amino acids long. V was shortened by 1 base and J by 9 bases, with 9 bases between the two germline ends. CDR1 is MGHDK, CDR2 SYGVNS, per germline. CDR3 DNA: TGTGCCAGCAGTGAATTATGGGGTAGCTACACCTTC. Translated: CASSELWGSYTF.

This clonotype is medium-sized (0.01 to 0.1%) within its sample. This chain links TRBV28 with TRBJ1-2; the D gene is possibly TRBD1 (6 bases). V shed 3 bases and J shed 3 bases, with 11 bases lying between them. This CDR3 is 14 amino acids long. In germline, CDR1 is MDHEN, CDR2 SYDVKM. The CDR3, as DNA: TGTGCCAGCAGTTTGGAACAGGGCTACTATGGCTACACCTTC. Its protein product is CASSLEQGYYGYTF.

This clonotype is judged hyperexpanded. The chain joins TRBV6-1 to TRBJ2-3, with 8 nucleotides matching TRBD1. Germline V lookup: CDR1 MNHNS, CDR2 SASEGT. The CDR3 spans 16 residues. Trimming removed 5 bases from V and 2 bases from J; junction bases left unmatched: 9. The DNA of the CDR3 is TGTGCCAGCAGTAGACAACAGGGGGTTTCCACAGATACGCAGTATTTT. Protein: CASSRQQGVSTDTQYF.

By its share, this clonotype is large. V and J are TRBV7-2 and TRBJ2-7, with TRBD2 as a possible D gene (5 bases). Germline V gene lookup returns CDR1 SGHTA and CDR2 FQGNSA. V lost 4 bases and J lost 3, with 16 bases in between. The CDR3 contains 15 residues. The CDR3 nucleotides are TGTGCCAGCAGCTCCGGGATTGGTGAGGGCTACGAGCAGTACTTC. This encodes CASSSGIGEGYEQYF.

Judged by abundance, this clonotype is large. V and J are TRBV12-3 or TRBV12-4 and TRBJ2-1; TRBD1 matches 8 bases. V lost 1 base, J lost 7 bases, and 18 bases stayed unmatched. The CDR3 totals 19 residues. This CDR3 reads CASSLGQGIGERMGNEQFF. The CDR3 region has the DNA TGTGCCAGCAGTTTAGGACAGGGGATAGGGGAGCGGATGGGGAATGAGCAGTTCTTC.

The chain joins TRBV6-5 to TRBJ2-7; 12 bases line up with TRBD2. The V gene's germline CDR1 is MNHEY and CDR2 SVGAGI. The CDR3 totals 16 residues. V dropped 0 bases and J dropped 9; count of bases not matched to a gene: 9. DNA for the CDR3: TGTGCCAGCAGTTACTCGTCTAGCGGGGGGGACCTTAGGCAGTACTTC. It translates to CASSYSSSGGDLRQYF.

The V gene is TRBV24-1, the J gene TRBJ1-5; the D is unclear. Germline CDR1 KGHDR, CDR2 SFDVKD. Trimming removed 3 bases from V and 11 bases from J, with 22 bases in between. The CDR3 consists of 16 residues. The CDR3: CATSDKPVSFNRSQHF. As DNA, the CDR3 is TGTGCCACCAGTGATAAGCCCGTTAGTTTTAATAGATCCCAGCATTTT.

This clonotype is categorized as large. The chain combines TRBV6-1 with TRBJ1-3; D unresolved. Germline-derived CDR1 and CDR2 are MNHNS and SASEGT. The CDR3 spans 14 residues. Trimming shortened V by 7 bases and J by 2 bases, and 12 bases separated the two germline ends. The chain's CDR3 is CASTIEGTGNTIYF. CDR3 nucleotide sequence: TGTGCCAGCACCATCGAAGGGACTGGAAACACCATATATTTT.

This clonotype ranks as large. This sequence joins TRBV6-2 or TRBV6-3 and TRBJ2-7; TRBD1 matches 8 bases. In germline, CDR1 is MNHEY, CDR2 SVGEGT. After removal of 6 bases from V and 5 bases from J, the junction contained 6 bases not matched to a gene. This CDR3 comprises 13 residues. The CDR3 bases are TGTGCCAGCAGGGCGGGACAGGTGAACGAGCAGTACTTC. Amino acid sequence: CASRAGQVNEQYF.

This chain links TRBV5-5 with TRBJ2-3; 10 nucleotides line up with TRBD1. CDR1 is SGHKS and CDR2 is YYEKEE in the germline V gene (reference sequence). The V gene end was trimmed by 3 bases and the J gene end by 3 bases; junction bases not matched to a gene: 4. The CDR3 extends over 15 amino acids. This CDR3 is CASSSPGQGTDTQYF. DNA of the CDR3: TGTGCCAGCAGCTCCCCGGGACAGGGGACAGATACGCAGTATTTT.

J is TRBJ2-7 and V is TRBV18; TRBD2 agrees at 7 bases. CDR3 length: 14 residues. The V segment lost 2 bases and the J segment 2 bases; nucleotides outside the gene matches: 3. The V gene's germline CDR1 is KGHSH and CDR2 LQKENI. The CDR3 DNA is TGTGCCAGCTCACCAGGGGAGGGTCCCTACGAGCAGTACTTC. Its protein is CASSPGEGPYEQYF.

This sequence joins TRBV20-1 and TRBJ2-1, with D unresolved. V shed 0 bases and J shed 12 bases, with 12 bases lying between them. This CDR3 region has 12 residues. Per the germline V gene, CDR1 is DFQATT and CDR2 is SNEGSKA (reference sequence). CDR3 coding DNA: TGCAGTGCTAGAGATTCGACCCTCGCGCAGTTCTTC. As protein: CSARDSTLAQFF.

The rearrangement joins TRBV6-4 to TRBJ2-1; D might be TRBD1 or TRBD2, each matching 5 bases. This CDR3 comprises 14 residues. Germline V lookup: CDR1 MRHNA, CDR2 SNTAGT. The ends were cut back, 2 bases at V and 5 bases at J, with 10 bases in the middle. The CDR3 DNA reads TGTGCCAGCAGTGACGGGGACGGCAACAATGAGCAGTTCTTC. Translating gives CASSDGDGNNEQFF.

This clonotype has just one count. The rearrangement uses TRBV27 and TRBJ2-2; 8 bases are shared with TRBD1. Germline CDR1 and CDR2: MNHEY and SMNVEV (reference sequence). The CDR3 extends over 12 amino acids. J lost 6 bases, V lost 7 bases, and 1 base had no gene match. The CDR3 reads CASTGGSGELFF. The CDR3 DNA is TGTGCCAGCACAGGGGGCTCCGGGGAGCTGTTTTTT.

The V gene is TRBV12-3 or TRBV12-4, the J gene TRBJ2-3; tentatively, D is TRBD1 or TRBD2 (5 bases each). Trimming removed 4 bases from V and 3 bases from J, with 17 bases in between. This CDR3 contains 16 residues. The DNA of the CDR3 is TGTGCCAGCAGTTACGGAGCCGGGGCCATAACAGATACGCAGTATTTT. It yields the protein CASSYGAGAITDTQYF.

This rearrangement joins TRBV5-6 to TRBJ2-7; D may be TRBD1 or TRBD2 (5 bases each). The germline V gene encodes CDR1 SGHDT and CDR2 YYEEEE. The CDR3 runs 15 residues. The ends were cut back, 4 bases at V and 2 bases at J, with 16 bases in the middle. DNA for the CDR3: TGTGCCAGCAGCCCGGGACCTTTTGGAGCCTACGAGCAGTACTTC. This codes for CASSPGPFGAYEQYF.

This chain joins TRBV11-3 and TRBJ1-3; possibly TRBD1 for D (6 bases). The germline V gene has CDR1 SGHNT and CDR2 YENEEA. This CDR3 has 15 residues. V dropped 5 bases and J dropped 0 bases, with 11 bases sitting between them. In nucleotides, the CDR3 is TGTGCCAGCAGCCCCCCGGGGGCCTCTGGAAACACCATATATTTT. This sequence encodes CASSPPGASGNTIYF.

This clonotype was detected once. The rearrangement joins TRBV29-1 to TRBJ1-3; D is possibly TRBD1 (6 bases). Germline V gene data show CDR1 as SQVTM and CDR2 as ANQGSEA. V gave up 7 bases and J gave up 8 bases, with 15 bases separating them. This CDR3 is 12 amino acids long. DNA of the CDR3: TGCAGCGCTGTAGGCGGGGGCGACACCATATATTTT. Amino acids: CSAVGGGDTIYF.